The T cell receptor beta chain described here comes from a study of blood T cell repertoires in COVID-19 (TCRdb year 2020). About the investigation overall: The collaborator samples originated in the United States, Italy and Spain and spanned the acute and convalescent phases of COVID-19. The material from the prospective study consisted of cDNA or gDNA derived from T cells, B-cell-depleted T cells, or PBMCs. Subjects who had been exposed to COVID-19, were actively infected with it, or had recovered from it provided the deeply sampled blood TCRbeta repertoires that made up the dataset. A freely available public database, intended as a resource for researchers studying the immune response to SARS-CoV-2, is where the repertoires were released. The samples were drawn from the first 160 participants of the ongoing ImmuneRACE study and from roughly 1,300 subjects provided by 6 global collaborators. Nearly every sample came with metadata listing a de-identified subject ID, COVID-19 status, age in years and sex. Where available, HLA class I and class II types were taken from metadata supplied by the sample provider and were not determined by assay-based typing.

Regarding this clone: What this receptor recognizes is not known. No much larger clonotype is one base removed from it; base qualities were not supplied.

In Seattle, one collaborating source enrolled patients while the infection was active and tracked those patients longitudinally over the course of disease. Whole blood was collected in K2EDTA tubes by collaborating institutions according to the institutions' own protocols. Collaborator samples were shipped for TCRbeta analysis as frozen whole blood, isolated PBMCs, or DNA extracted from either sample type. Taken from cysteine to phenylalanine, the CDR3 has 15 residues. Only CDR3 DNA is held: 45 bases, read in frame from base 1. Between the V and J ends, shortened by 6 bases and 3 bases respectively, the junction contains 17 bases. From a lookup of the germline V gene, CDR1 and CDR2 are MNHEY and SVGAGI. Results the study describes overall, beyond this receptor: Clinical and demographic metadata were provided uncurated, with the amount varying by source and participant.

TCRbeta CDR3 regions were amplified from genomic DNA by means of the immunoSEQ Assay, a bias-controlled multiplex PCR. Per the source publication's procedure: Within the assay, amplification of reference gene primers was used to estimate how many nucleated cells each sample contained. To quantify the absolute abundance of each unique TCRbeta CDR3 rearrangement, sequence reads were collapsed and filtered. For each sample, productive Simpson clonality was calculated as the square root of Simpson's diversity index over productive rearrangements. The table was pulled from immuneACCESS by TCRdb, which kept in-frame rearrangements only. Such tables lose some clones; where checked, under half of the loss comes from unresolved V genes, and the rest has no known cause. Clonal size and the V and J genes are those of that table, whereas D and trimming came from the DNA. This sample holds over 150,000 clones; 83% were observed only once. The ten largest make up roughly 7.5% of the sample.

This clonotype was sampled from a woman between 65 and 79 years old with COVID-19, enrolled during active disease. The chain uses TRBV6-5 and TRBJ1-1; possibly the D gene is TRBD1, per 6 matching bases. Specimen: peripheral blood. The CDR3 corresponds to CASSFPTGGHTEAFF. The bases are TGTGCCAGCAGCTTCCCGACGGGGGGGCACACTGAAGCTTTCTTT.